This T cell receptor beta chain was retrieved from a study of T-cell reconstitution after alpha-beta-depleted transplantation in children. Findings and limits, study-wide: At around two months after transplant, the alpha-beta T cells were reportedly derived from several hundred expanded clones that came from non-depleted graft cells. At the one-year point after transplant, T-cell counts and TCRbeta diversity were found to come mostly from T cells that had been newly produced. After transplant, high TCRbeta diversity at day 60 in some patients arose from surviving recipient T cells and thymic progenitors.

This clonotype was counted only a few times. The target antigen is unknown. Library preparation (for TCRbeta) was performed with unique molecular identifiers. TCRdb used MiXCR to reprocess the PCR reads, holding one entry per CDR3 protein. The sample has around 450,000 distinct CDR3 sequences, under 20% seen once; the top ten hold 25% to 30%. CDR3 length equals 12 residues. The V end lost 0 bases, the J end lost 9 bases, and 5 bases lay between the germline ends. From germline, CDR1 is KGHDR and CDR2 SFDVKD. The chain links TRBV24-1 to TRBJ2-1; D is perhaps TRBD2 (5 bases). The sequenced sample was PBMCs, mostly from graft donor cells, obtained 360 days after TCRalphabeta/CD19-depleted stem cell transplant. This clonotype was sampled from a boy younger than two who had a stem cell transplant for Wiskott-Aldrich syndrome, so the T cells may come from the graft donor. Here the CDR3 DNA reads TGTGCCACCAGTGATTTGGGAGGTGAGCAGTTCTTC. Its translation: CATSDLGGEQFF.